These 27 T cell receptor beta chains originate from one sample sequenced in a study of T cell clusters in autoimmune cytopenias. TRB was amplified from roughly 0.25 ug of peripheral blood genomic DNA per sample. Multiplex touch-down PCR amplified TRB using TRB-A and TRB-B pools in one tube. TCRdb processed the multiplex PCR reads again and assigns one entry to each CDR3 protein, with no DNA. This sample's table reports 8,000 or so distinct CDR3 sequences. Sequencing was done on a sample of peripheral blood. These receptors were obtained from a human donor with an autoimmune cytopenia or autoimmune hepatitis (not recorded which).

V is TRBV19 and J is TRBJ2-4; the TCRdb D gene call, TRBD1, has no DNA to confirm it. Germline CDR1 is LNHDA and CDR2 is SQIVND (reference sequence). The CDR3 consists of 11 residues. Here the CDR3 reads CASSEDRVKYF.

This chain links TRBV20-1 with TRBJ2-7; TCRdb lists TRBD2, though no DNA is available to test this call. Germline CDR1 and CDR2: DFQATT and SNEGSKA (reference sequence). The CDR3 consists of 15 residues. CDR3 sequence: CSARALGLTLYEQYF.

This chain connects TRBV11-1 to TRBJ2-1; as DNA is missing, the TRBD2 call by TCRdb cannot be tested. The CDR3 has 14 residues. CDR1 is SGHAT and CDR2 is FQDESV in the germline V gene (reference sequence). CDR3 protein: CASSLGLAENEQFF.

The CDR3 sequence: CSVPTSGVYNEQFF. V usage is TRBV20-1 and J usage is TRBJ2-1; TCRdb selects TRBD2, and the lack of DNA leaves this call unchecked. Germline CDR1 reads DFQATT; CDR2 reads SNEGSKA (reference sequence). This CDR3 spans 14 amino acids.

This chain's CDR3 is CAWGRAGGPINEQFF. The chain links TRBV30 to TRBJ2-1; TCRdb designates TRBD2, a call that cannot be tested without DNA. The germline CDR1 and CDR2 sequences are GTSNPN and SVGIG (reference sequence). The CDR3 loop spans 15 amino acids.

The chain uses TRBV24-1 and TRBJ2-3; TCRdb outputs TRBD2, but without DNA this stays unchecked. The CDR3 spans 16 residues. Germline CDR1 and CDR2: KGHDR and SFDVKD. This CDR3 is CATSDPSGPSTDTQYF.

The CDR3 protein is CASSIVRGRAGELFF. The chain joins TRBV19 to TRBJ2-2; absent DNA, TCRdb's TRBD2 call cannot be checked. Germline V lookup: CDR1 LNHDA, CDR2 SQIVND (reference sequence). The CDR3 totals 15 residues.

The chain recombines TRBV13 with TRBJ2-7; TCRdb calls TRBD1, which cannot be checked without DNA. This CDR3 is 14 amino acids long. Germline V gene sequence: CDR1 PRHDT, CDR2 FYEKMQ (reference sequence). CDR3 in amino acids: CASSSPGSANEQYF.

In terms of frequency, this clonotype is medium-sized (0.01 to 0.1%). The chain couples TRBV5-4 to TRBJ2-5; TCRdb lists TRBD1, though no DNA is available to test this call. CDR1 and CDR2 (germline): SGHNT, YYREEE (reference sequence). The CDR3 sequence is 15 residues long. The CDR3 region is CASSPRDRDRETQYF.

This chain connects TRBV20-1 to TRBJ1-4; the TCRdb D gene call, TRBD1, has no DNA to confirm it. Germline assignment: CDR1 DFQATT and CDR2 SNEGSKA (reference sequence). CDR3 length: 14 residues. CDR3: CSAAGQGLVGELFF.

The gene calls are TRBV12-3 or TRBV12-4 and TRBJ2-1; the TCRdb call, TRBD2, lacks DNA for checking. This CDR3 spans 13 amino acids. The CDR3 loop is CASSPDYRNEQFF.

Measured by frequency, this clonotype is medium-sized. The CDR3 region is CSVESLNTGELFF. The chain recombines TRBV29-1 with TRBJ2-2. The germline V gene encodes CDR1 SQVTM and CDR2 ANQGSEA. The CDR3 has 13 amino acids.

This chain uses TRBV27 with TRBJ1-5; TCRdb lists TRBD1, though no DNA is available to test this call. There are 16 residues in the CDR3. Germline values: CDR1 MNHEY, CDR2 SMNVEV (reference sequence). The CDR3 protein is CASRGWVEGSNQPQHF.

V gene TRBV27 combines with J gene TRBJ2-7; TCRdb's D call of TRBD2 is untestable without DNA. Germline CDR1 MNHEY, CDR2 SMNVEV (reference sequence). The CDR3 contains 15 residues. CDR3 sequence: CASSLGLATGSEQYF.

This rearrangement joins TRBV5-1 to TRBJ2-1. CDR1 SGHRS and CDR2 YFSETQ come from the germline V gene. The CDR3 sequence is 11 residues long. This CDR3 is CASSLYNEQFF.

The J gene is TRBJ2-6, the V gene TRBV6-1. The CDR3 runs 15 residues. From germline, CDR1 is MNHNS and CDR2 SASEGT. CDR3 residues: CASSGLTSGANVLTF.

The chain couples TRBV2 to TRBJ1-5; TCRdb names TRBD1, which stays unverified in the absence of DNA. Germline V gives CDR1 SNHLY, CDR2 FYNNEI. The CDR3 has 14 residues. CDR3 sequence reads: CASSGDRGDQPQHF.

The J gene is TRBJ2-1, the V gene TRBV5-6; the D call of TRBD2 rests on TCRdb alone, since no DNA is present to check it. The V gene's germline CDR1 is SGHDT and CDR2 YYEEEE. The CDR3 consists of 13 residues. The CDR3 protein is CASTAVSRYEQFF.

This clonotype is deemed medium-sized (0.01 to 0.1%) by its frequency. CDR3 amino acids: CSARDGRDEQFF. The V gene is TRBV20-1, the J gene TRBJ2-1; TCRdb gives TRBD1 as the D gene, but with no DNA this cannot be confirmed. There are 12 residues in the CDR3. Germline V CDR1 and CDR2: DFQATT, SNEGSKA (reference sequence).

The rearrangement joins TRBV27 to TRBJ2-5; TCRdb picks TRBD2, but there is no DNA to check that call. This CDR3 is 18 amino acids long. Germline V gene sequence: CDR1 MNHEY, CDR2 SMNVEV (reference sequence). The CDR3 here is CASGTPGTSGRGRETQYF.

This clonotype is called medium-sized based on its frequency. The chain links TRBV27 to TRBJ2-2. This CDR3 contains 12 residues. Germline values: CDR1 MNHEY, CDR2 SMNVEV (reference sequence). This chain's CDR3 is CASSPYTGELFF.

This clonotype is deemed medium-sized (0.01 to 0.1%) by its frequency. The chain combines TRBV6-5 with TRBJ2-7; there is no DNA to check the TCRdb D call of TRBD1. This CDR3 has 16 residues. Germline CDR1 and CDR2: MNHEY and SVGAGI. CDR3 sequence reads: CASSYSKGTVSYEQYF.

The chain uses TRBV19 and TRBJ1-5. Germline-derived CDR1 and CDR2 are LNHDA and SQIVND (reference sequence). CDR3 length: 13 residues. CDR3 sequence: CASSSRPNQPQHF.

By frequency, this clonotype registers medium-sized. The chain couples TRBV29-1 to TRBJ2-3; TCRdb's assignment of TRBD2 cannot be checked, as there is no DNA. Looked up from germline, CDR1 is SQVTM and CDR2 is ANQGSEA. The CDR3 runs 15 residues. The CDR3 sequence: CSVAGLAGLTDTQYF.

The chain uses TRBV5-5 and TRBJ2-7; TCRdb names TRBD1, which stays unverified in the absence of DNA. This CDR3 is built from 15 residues. Germline assignment: CDR1 SGHKS and CDR2 YYEKEE (reference sequence). CDR3 sequence reads: CASSLGVGVGYEQYF.

The chain combines TRBV5-4 with TRBJ2-7; the D gene TCRdb calls, TRBD2, cannot be checked with no DNA. The CDR3 covers 14 residues. Germline V gene sequence: CDR1 SGHNT, CDR2 YYREEE (reference sequence). Here the CDR3 reads CASSPTSGPYEQYF.

This CDR3 reads CASSPGQGNYEQYF. J is TRBJ2-7 and V is TRBV18; TCRdb's assignment of TRBD1 cannot be checked, as there is no DNA. CDR1 is KGHSH, CDR2 LQKENI, per germline. This CDR3 spans 14 amino acids.